A selection of T cell receptor beta chains follows, all from one sample in a study of T-cell memory formation after mild COVID-19. MiXCR, applied by TCRdb to the 5' RACE reads, yields one record per CDR3 protein. Of 110,000 to 150,000 distinct CDR3 sequences in the sample, approximately 25% are singletons; the top ten hold roughly 24%. Sequencing used PBMCs or a T cell subset sorted from them (not recorded which). The source is an adult woman who had mild COVID-19 (a few samples of this study predate the infection). Cell type and time point are not known. CDR3s leave out the opening cysteine and the closing phenylalanine or tryptophan.

v_gene: TRBV11-2; CDR3aa: ASSLEGQGSYEQY
v_gene: TRBV11-1; CDR3aa: ASSHLGGGPDEQF
v_gene: TRBV7-8; CDR3aa: ASSLSNIQY
v_gene: TRBV9; CDR3aa: ASSVGLAGGPPPYEQY
v_gene: TRBV11-2; CDR3aa: ASSLGTGPKGYEQY
v_gene: TRBV7-8; CDR3aa: ASSGTANYGYT
v_gene: TRBV24-1; CDR3aa: ATSDKSGPYGYT
v_gene: TRBV7-9; CDR3aa: ASSLGGARYEQY
v_gene: TRBV3-1; CDR3aa: ASSPVRGGLMNTEAF
v_gene: TRBV20-1; CDR3aa: SARHHYEQY
v_gene: TRBV10-1; CDR3aa: ASSFVPGLAGGPYDTGELF
v_gene: TRBV29-1; CDR3aa: SVVLTGVSYEQY
v_gene: TRBV4-3; CDR3aa: ASSQGSGSSYEQY
v_gene: TRBV12-3/TRBV12-4; CDR3aa: ASSLVPGQGYT
v_gene: TRBV7-9; CDR3aa: ASSLGTGVTYNEQF
v_gene: TRBV7-6; CDR3aa: ASSPVDNEAF
v_gene: TRBV5-1; CDR3aa: ASSGGEGTAYNEQF
v_gene: TRBV7-2; CDR3aa: ASSLDAGASPETQY
v_gene: TRBV7-3; CDR3aa: ASSLGLDTDTQY
v_gene: TRBV5-1; CDR3aa: ASSLEAGPNEQF
v_gene: TRBV27; CDR3aa: ASSLAASYEQY
v_gene: TRBV5-5; CDR3aa: ASSSGTGNTGELF
v_gene: TRBV23-1; CDR3aa: ASSQSGPAGQGNTGELF
v_gene: TRBV15; CDR3aa: ATSRDRGQPVAEAF
v_gene: TRBV4-3; CDR3aa: ASSQDPVMTEAF
v_gene: TRBV20-1; CDR3aa: SARDVRGVGYNEQF
v_gene: TRBV4-2; CDR3aa: ASSQEEGMNTEAF
v_gene: TRBV9; CDR3aa: ASSVGSGWYEQY
v_gene: TRBV2; CDR3aa: ASSPRVSNTGELF
v_gene: TRBV11-2; CDR3aa: ASSLTGEQF
v_gene: TRBV7-6; CDR3aa: ASSLESGRNTEAF
v_gene: TRBV7-9; CDR3aa: ASSSGQGAFTNEKLF
v_gene: TRBV5-6; CDR3aa: ASSLGVRDTGELF
v_gene: TRBV19; CDR3aa: ASSIGGPTSAFVDEQF
v_gene: TRBV5-1; CDR3aa: ASSPGTSGFSSYEQY
v_gene: TRBV20-1; CDR3aa: SARAGSGEKLF
v_gene: TRBV11-2; CDR3aa: ASSTGTSGSTDTQY
v_gene: TRBV15; CDR3aa: ATSPEGGNTEAF
v_gene: TRBV3-1; CDR3aa: ASSQGDEQF
v_gene: TRBV4-3; CDR3aa: ASSLYAGETYEQY
v_gene: TRBV12-3/TRBV12-4; CDR3aa: ASSVAGAGYNEQF
v_gene: TRBV19; CDR3aa: ASSTRLAGGHETQY
v_gene: TRBV24-1; CDR3aa: ATSWTGLDTGELF
v_gene: TRBV27; CDR3aa: ASSSGGQGWNTEAF
v_gene: TRBV12-3/TRBV12-4; CDR3aa: ASTLDRVATEAF
v_gene: TRBV29-1; CDR3aa: SVGGTGGTYEQY
v_gene: TRBV4-1; CDR3aa: ASSPKTAGDRGHEQY
v_gene: TRBV11-3; CDR3aa: ASSTSGNEQF
v_gene: TRBV20-1; CDR3aa: SAFSSGMAYEQY
v_gene: TRBV12-3/TRBV12-4; CDR3aa: ASSFNLNTEAF
v_gene: TRBV18; CDR3aa: ASSPPGGVNYGYT
v_gene: TRBV29-1; CDR3aa: SSMGEGVQF
v_gene: TRBV12-3/TRBV12-4; CDR3aa: ASTQGSQEQY
v_gene: TRBV5-1; CDR3aa: ASSLPPGNTIY
v_gene: TRBV27; CDR3aa: ASSLTMNTEAF
v_gene: TRBV7-9; CDR3aa: ASSTDHYEQY
v_gene: TRBV7-9; CDR3aa: ASIRSHGLNTEAF
v_gene: TRBV7-3; CDR3aa: ASSWGQGDEQY
v_gene: TRBV7-9; CDR3aa: ASSVVGGPGADTQY
v_gene: TRBV15; CDR3aa: ATSGIQGPKNIQY